This T cell receptor (beta chain) was documented in a study of cytotoxic CD8 clonotypes in ibrutinib-treated CLL. Study-wide context: There were some 10 relapsed/refractory patients and some 15 treatment-naive patients, and around 18 were IGHV unmutated. Once patients had received a median 12 months of treatment, range 6 to 36, response samples were obtained. Notes on the study in general: Patients with sustained remission and those progressing were sampled at differing times. With treatment, public clonotypes, which were uncommon, either contracted or remained stable.

Germline V CDR1 and CDR2: SGHRS, YFSETQ. CDR3 length equals 15 residues. Trimming removed 7 bases from V and 1 base from J, with 16 bases in between. Libraries were prepared by immunoSEQ multiplex PCR; TCRdb keeps only in-frame clonotypes and omits some of them. The repertoire holds about 140,000 clones, about 84% seen once, with 7.6% in the top ten. With regard to this clone: Its target is unknown.

The clonotype originates from a human donor with chronic lymphocytic leukemia. This specimen was PBMCs, taken after 36 months of ibrutinib treatment. This chain uses TRBV5-1 with TRBJ2-3; no clear D. CDR3 region: CASGSDDGGTDTQYF. The CDR3 DNA is TGCGCCAGCGGGTCGGACGATGGGGGCACAGATACGCAGTATTTT.